This TCR beta chain was documented in a study of blood T cell repertoires in COVID-19 (dated by TCRdb to 2020 to 2021). In terms of the full investigation: Samples from collaborators originated in the United States, Italy and Spain and spanned both the acute and convalescent phases of COVID-19. The sample metadata nearly always contained a de-identified subject ID, COVID-19 status, age in years and sex. Samples were obtained from the ongoing ImmuneRACE study (first 160 participants) and from about 1,300 subjects provided by 6 global collaborators. The material from the prospective study consisted of cDNA or gDNA derived from T cells, B-cell-depleted T cells, or PBMCs. A freely available public database, intended as a resource for researchers studying the immune response to SARS-CoV-2, is where the repertoires were released. Where available, HLA class I and class II types were taken from metadata supplied by the sample provider and were not determined by assay-based typing. The dataset comprised deeply sampled blood TCRbeta repertoires from subjects exposed to, actively infected with, or recovered from COVID-19. What the research found in general, with its limitations: Clinical and demographic metadata were provided uncurated, with the amount varying by source and participant.

The germline V gene specifies MNHEY as CDR1 and SVGEGT as CDR2. The V end gives up 2 bases and the J end 4 bases, leaving 3 bases in the junction not matched to a gene. From the cysteine up to the phenylalanine, the CDR3 has a length of 14 residues. Only CDR3 DNA is held: 42 bases, read in frame from base 1. In regard to this clone: Its cognate antigen has yet to be identified. No clone much larger than this one lies a single base away; base qualities are absent.

TCRbeta CDR3 regions were amplified from genomic DNA using the immunoSEQ Assay, a bias-controlled multiplex PCR. On the study's bioinformatics: The number of nucleated cells in each sample was estimated from the amplification of reference gene primers within the assay. To quantify the absolute abundance of each unique TCRbeta CDR3 rearrangement, sequence reads were collapsed and filtered. For each sample, productive Simpson clonality was calculated by taking the square root of Simpson's diversity index across productive rearrangements. TCRdb holds this immuneACCESS table with in-frame rearrangements only. Some clones are missing; in checked studies, unresolved V genes explain under half, and the rest has no known cause. V and J calls plus clone size are reproduced from that table; the DNA served to infer D and trimming. The sample profile shows about 49,000 clones; about 86% of them were found once. About a fifth of the sample is held by the ten biggest clonotypes.

One collaborating source in Seattle enrolled patients while the patients were actively infected and followed the patients over time throughout the course of disease. Each collaborating institution followed its own protocols to collect whole blood in K2EDTA tubes. For TCRbeta analysis, collaborators shipped samples as frozen whole blood, isolated PBMCs, or DNA extracted from either of those sample types. Recombination joined TRBV6-2 or TRBV6-3 with TRBJ1-1, with 8 bases in between that match TRBD1. The source material was peripheral blood. The origin of this receptor is a woman aged 80 or over with COVID-19, enrolled during active disease. Here is the DNA: TGTGCCAGCAGTTACCCCCAGGGGGCCACTGAAGCTTTCTTT. Translated, this is CASSYPQGATEAFF.